Each of the 19 T cell receptor beta chains below was sequenced from the same sample in a study of human T cells and chemical hapten exposure. TCRdb independently ran MiXCR on the RACE reads; one entry per CDR3 protein. Among 85,000 to 100,000 distinct CDR3 sequences listed, roughly 12% were seen once. Specified time point: patch test 1, 2 weeks after DPC sensitization. The treatment denotes: therapeutic diphenylcyclopropenone sensitization with weekly scalp DPC. The sequences come from whole blood, collected in connection with sensitization to the hapten diphenylcyclopropenone (DPC). Receptor source: a woman aged 40 to 55 with alopecia areata. Some clones in this sample may be carry-over from other donors' samples.

This clonotype was counted a few times. This rearrangement joins TRBV6-6 to TRBJ1-6; the D is unclear. This CDR3 has 14 amino acids. Germline values: CDR1 MNHNY, CDR2 SVGAGI (reference sequence). The V end was cut by 6 bases, the J end by 8 bases, with 14 bases between. In nucleotides, the CDR3 is TGTGCCAGCAGAATAGGTCCTCGCGATTCACCCCTCCACTTT. Its protein product is CASRIGPRDSPLHF.

The chain recombines TRBV7-2 with TRBJ2-7, with 11 bases fitting TRBD2. Per germline, CDR1 SGHTA and CDR2 FQGNSA. This CDR3 comprises 16 residues. V was clipped by 0 bases and J by 4 bases; unmatched bases: 5. The CDR3 DNA sequence: TGTGCCAGCAGCTTAGCCCCCATAGCGGGAGGGTACGAGCAGTACTTC. Its protein is CASSLAPIAGGYEQYF. The full variable domain, its missing parts supplied by reference TRBV7-2 and TRBJ2-7, is GAGVSQSPSNKVTEKGKDVELRCDPISGHTALYWYRQSLGQGLEFLIYFQGNSAPDKSGLPSDRFSAERTGGSVSTLTIQRTQQEDSAVYLCASSLAPIAGGYEQYFGPGTRLTVT.

The sample holds many counts of this clonotype. The chain employs TRBV11-2 and TRBJ1-1, with D possibly TRBD1 on 5 matching bases. The V and J ends lost 4 bases and 7 bases respectively, with 19 bases between them. Germline V CDR1 and CDR2: SGHAT, FQNNGV. The CDR3 is 15 residues long. The CDR3 DNA reads TGTGCCAGCAGCTCCCCTGGCAGGGCGGAGGGTGAAGCTTTCTTT. This codes for CASSSPGRAEGEAFF.

This sequence joins TRBV6-6 and TRBJ1-6; a possible D gene is TRBD1 (5 bases). Germline loops: CDR1 MNHNY, CDR2 SVGAGI (reference sequence). V was shortened by 6 bases and J by 6 bases, with 12 bases between the two germline ends. The CDR3 runs to 14 residues. The CDR3 bases are TGTGCCAGCAGCTGGGACGACAGTAATTCACCCCTCCACTTT. Translation: CASSWDDSNSPLHF.

V and J are TRBV7-9 and TRBJ2-7; 8 bases agree with TRBD1. The CDR3 runs 14 residues. Trimming at V came to 4 bases and at J to 5 bases, leaving 7 bases not matched to a gene. Germline V gene sequence: CDR1 SEHNR, CDR2 FQNEAQ (reference sequence). CDR3: CASSSAGGRNEQYF. CDR3 in DNA: TGTGCCAGCAGCTCGGCAGGGGGCCGAAACGAGCAGTACTTC. Variable domain in full (rest from reference TRBV7-9 and TRBJ2-7): DTGVSQNPRHKITKRGQNVTFRCDPISEHNRLYWYRQTLGQGPEFLTYFQNEAQLEKSRLLSDRFSAERPKGSFSTLEIQRTEQGDSAMYLCASSSAGGRNEQYFGPGTRLTVT.

As for this clonotype: A read error may produce the germline difference seen at one junction end. The chain combines TRBV9 with TRBJ1-1; D gene ambiguous. Germline CDR1 reads SGDLS; CDR2 reads YYNGEE. CDR3 length: 14 amino acids. In nucleotides, the CDR3 is TGTGCCAGCAGCGTAGCTGGGGAGAACACTGAAGCTTACTTT. Protein sequence: CASSVAGENTEAYF.

Of note for this clonotype: The junction shows a germline mismatch at one end, possibly a read error. DNA for the CDR3: TGTGCCAGCAGCCCCCGCGACAGGTCGAGCCGCACAGGTACGCAGTATTTT. The encoded protein is CASSPRDRSSRTGTQYF. The chain is built from TRBV9 and TRBJ2-3, with D possibly matching TRBD1 (6 bases). The CDR3 is 17 residues long. In germline, CDR1 is SGDLS, CDR2 YYNGEE.

The sample holds one count of this clonotype. This chain connects TRBV28 to TRBJ2-4; D may be TRBD2 (5 bases). V lost 5 bases and J 8 bases, leaving 13 bases between the germline ends. Looked up from germline, CDR1 is MDHEN and CDR2 is SYDVKM. The CDR3 runs to 13 residues. As DNA, the CDR3 is TGTGCCAGCAGTACCCATACCGGGGACATTCAGTACTTC. Translation: CASSTHTGDIQYF.

The rearrangement uses TRBV15 and TRBJ2-7, with D possibly TRBD1 on 6 matching bases. Trimming took off 1 base at V and 1 base at J, with 11 bases between the two ends. The CDR3 has 15 amino acids. CDR1 is LNHNV, CDR2 YYDKDF, per germline (reference sequence). The DNA for the CDR3 is TGTGCCACCAGCAGAGGGGGGCAGGGATCCTACGAGCAGTACTTC. Its protein is CATSRGGQGSYEQYF. Based on the CDR3 plus reference TRBV15 and TRBJ2-7, the full variable domain is DAMVIQNPRYQVTQFGKPVTLSCSQTLNHNVMYWYQQKSSQAPKLLFHYYDKDFNNEADTPDNFQSRRPNTSFCFLDIRSPGLGDTAMYLCATSRGGQGSYEQYFGPGTRLTVT.

The CDR3, as DNA: TGTGCCAGCAGTTCCCCCGGGGGCTGGGGGAATCAGCCCCAGCATTTT. It translates to CASSSPGGWGNQPQHF. The chain is built from TRBV6-1 and TRBJ1-5; TRBD1 might be the D (6 bases). The V gene lost 5 bases and the J gene lost 4 bases, with 18 bases spanning the gap. In germline, CDR1 is MNHNS, CDR2 SASEGT. The CDR3 length is 16 residues.

The V and J genes are TRBV28 and TRBJ2-7; 10 nucleotides line up with TRBD1. This CDR3 has 14 residues. Germline CDR1 reads MDHEN; CDR2 reads SYDVKM. Trimming took 6 bases from V and 5 from J; bases not matched to a gene: 7. Here the CDR3 reads CASSPRTGGNEQYF. The CDR3 DNA is TGTGCCAGCAGCCCCCGGACAGGGGGGAACGAGCAGTACTTC.

This clonotype was detected many times. The chain joins TRBV3-1 to TRBJ1-5, with a tentative D call TRBD1 (5 bases). This CDR3 has 12 residues. CDR1 and CDR2 from the germline V gene are LGHDT and YNNKEL (reference sequence). V lost 6 bases to trimming and J lost 7 bases, with 10 bases between them. The CDR3 is CASRSGSQPQHF. CDR3 nucleotides: TGTGCCAGCAGATCAGGGTCACAGCCCCAGCATTTT.

This clonotype has more than one count but fewer than ten. This chain connects TRBV3-1 to TRBJ1-1; the D is unclear. The CDR3 extends over 14 amino acids. V was clipped by 4 bases and J by 0 bases, with 9 bases between them. CDR1 and CDR2 from the germline V gene are LGHDT and YNNKEL (reference sequence). CDR3: CASSPAPMNTEAFF. CDR3 in DNA: TGTGCCAGCAGCCCGGCACCAATGAACACTGAAGCTTTCTTT.

J is TRBJ2-7 and V is TRBV20-1; D gene ambiguous. CDR3 length equals 10 residues. V was cut by 6 bases and J by 3 bases, with 6 bases left in between. Germline V lookup: CDR1 DFQATT, CDR2 SNEGSKA (reference sequence). This chain's CDR3 is CSAPNYEQYF. DNA for the CDR3: TGCAGTGCCCCAAACTACGAGCAGTACTTC.

This clonotype was seen more than once but under ten times. CDR3 bases: TGTGCCACCAGCAGAGAATCGGGACGGGTTGAAAAACTGTTTTTT. Protein: CATSRESGRVEKLFF. The chain recombines TRBV15 with TRBJ1-4; TRBD1 might be the D (5 bases). CDR1 and CDR2 from the germline V gene are LNHNV and YYDKDF (reference sequence). The CDR3 loop spans 15 amino acids. Trimming pared 0 bases from V and 7 bases from J, leaving 12 bases between.

This chain joins TRBV7-9 and TRBJ2-1, with TRBD1 identical over 8 bases. Trimming at V came to 2 bases and at J to 6 bases, leaving 6 bases not matched to a gene. Per the germline V gene, CDR1 is SEHNR and CDR2 is FQNEAQ (reference sequence). There are 15 residues in the CDR3. CDR3 in DNA: TGTGCCAGCAGCTTACTCGGACAGGGATCCAATGAGCAGTTCTTC. Its protein product is CASSLLGQGSNEQFF.

The table lists this clonotype with many counts. The chain employs TRBV29-1 and TRBJ2-5; D may be TRBD1 (6 bases). Trimming removed 4 bases at V and 1 base at J, with 7 bases between. Germline-derived CDR1 and CDR2 are SQVTM and ANQGSEA. The CDR3 consists of 12 residues. The CDR3 sequence is CSVGRGQETQYF. CDR3 DNA: TGCAGCGTTGGCAGGGGCCAAGAGACCCAGTACTTC. Drawing the rest from reference TRBV29-1 and TRBJ2-5, the complete variable domain is SAVISQKPSRDICQRGTSLTIQCQVDSQVTMMFWYRQQPGQSLTLIATANQGSEATYESGFVIDKFPISRPNLTFSTLTVSNMSPEDSSIYLCSVGRGQETQYFGPGTRLLVL.

This clonotype was detected ten times or more. This rearrangement joins TRBV13 to TRBJ2-2; possibly TRBD1 for D (5 bases). V lost 3 bases, J lost 4 bases, and 9 bases lay in between. Germline-derived CDR1 and CDR2 are PRHDT and FYEKMQ (reference sequence). This CDR3 is 14 amino acids long. This chain's CDR3 is CASSFQGSTGELFF. The CDR3 coding sequence is TGTGCCAGCAGCTTTCAGGGTTCCACCGGGGAGCTGTTTTTT. The full variable domain, in which reference TRBV13 and TRBJ2-2 provide the parts outside the CDR3, is AAGVIQSPRHLIKEKRETATLKCYPIPRHDTVYWYQQGPGQDPQFLISFYEKMQSDKGSIPDRFSAQQFSDYHSELNMSSLELGDSALYFCASSFQGSTGELFFGEGSRLTVL.

The chain employs TRBV6-1 and TRBJ2-2; maybe TRBD1 (6 bases). CDR3 length: 14 residues. The V and J ends lost 5 bases and 4 bases respectively, with 11 bases between them. CDR1 and CDR2 from the germline V gene are MNHNS and SASEGT. Written as DNA, the CDR3 is TGTGCCAGCAGTTCGGACAGACTCACCGGGGAGCTGTTTTTT. As protein: CASSSDRLTGELFF.